The 14 T cell receptor beta chains presented below share a single source sample, sequenced in a study of cytomegalovirus exposure and HLA in healthy donors. PCR primers comprised 60 Vbeta and 13 Jbeta primers. Clones were sequenced by immunoSEQ multiplex PCR, and TCRdb holds only the in-frame ones, with some missing. Of 200,000 to 250,000 clones in the sample, more than 60% were seen once. Input material: PBMCs. The receptor set was obtained from a woman aged 55-70 years in good health and CMV-seropositive.

This clone was counted a single time. The rearrangement uses TRBV15 and TRBJ2-2; TRBD2 aligns across 7 bases. V gave up 1 base and J gave up 5 bases; unmatched junction bases: 10. CDR1 LNHNV and CDR2 YYDKDF come from the germline V gene (reference sequence). CDR3 length: 17 amino acids. The CDR3 nucleotides are TGTGCCACCAGCAGAGTAGGGGCTAGCGGTCTTACCGGGGAGCTGTTTTTT. Amino acids: CATSRVGASGLTGELFF.

The chain carries TRBV11-2 and TRBJ1-5, with a weak D call TRBD1 (6 bases). The ends were cut back, 6 bases at V and 7 bases at J, with 19 bases in the middle. CDR3 length equals 15 residues. Germline CDR1 is SGHAT and CDR2 is FQNNGV. CDR3 protein: CASSVGHSVFQPQHF. DNA of the CDR3: TGTGCCAGCAGTGTGGGACACTCGGTTTTCCAGCCCCAGCATTTT.

The gene calls are TRBV18 and TRBJ2-3; D call uncertain. The CDR3 contains 12 residues. Trimming took 6 bases from V and 6 from J, leaving 10 bases between them. CDR1 is KGHSH, CDR2 LQKENI, per germline. CDR3 in amino acids: CASSEFGDTQYF. The CDR3 DNA sequence: TGTGCCAGCTCGGAGTTTGGGGATACGCAGTATTTT.

The genes are TRBV5-1 and TRBJ1-4, with 8 nucleotides matching TRBD1. CDR3 length: 14 amino acids. Trimming removed 1 base from V and 8 bases from J; junction bases left unmatched: 4. Germline V gives CDR1 SGHRS, CDR2 YFSETQ. CDR3 coding DNA: TGCGCCAGCAGCTTGTTCAGGGGGCAAGAAAAACTGTTTTTT. This encodes CASSLFRGQEKLFF.

The rearrangement uses TRBV7-8 and TRBJ2-7, with D possibly matching TRBD1 (6 bases). The V gene's germline CDR1 is SGHVS and CDR2 FQNEAQ. V gave up 5 bases and J gave up 0 bases, with 23 bases separating them. The CDR3 length is 18 residues. In DNA form, the CDR3 reads TGTGCCAGCAGCCTCCTAACCGGATCGACAGGCTTCTCCTACGAGCAGTACTTC. Translated, it gives CASSLLTGSTGFSYEQYF.

V usage is TRBV27 and J usage is TRBJ1-1; TRBD1 is a possible D gene (5 bases). The germline V and J ends were trimmed by 6 bases and 7 bases, with 18 bases remaining between them. The CDR3 extends over 14 amino acids. Germline V gene data show CDR1 as MNHEY and CDR2 as SMNVEV (reference sequence). DNA for the CDR3: TGTGCCAGCAGCGGCTGGACACCGCGGGGTGAAGCTTTCTTT. Its protein product is CASSGWTPRGEAFF.

The chain recombines TRBV9 with TRBJ2-3; possibly TRBD2 for D (6 bases). The V end lost 4 bases, the J end lost 1 base, and 13 bases lay between the germline ends. CDR1 and CDR2 from the germline V gene are SGDLS and YYNGEE. The CDR3 loop spans 15 amino acids. Here the CDR3 reads CASSTYSGGTDTQYF. The CDR3 DNA is TGTGCCAGCAGCACCTATAGCGGTGGCACAGATACGCAGTATTTT. The full variable domain, in which reference TRBV9 and TRBJ2-3 provide the parts outside the CDR3, is DSGVTQTPKHLITATGQRVTLRCSPRSGDLSVYWYQQSLDQGLQFLIQYYNGEERAKGNILERFSAQQFPDLHSELNLSSLELGDSALYFCASSTYSGGTDTQYFGPGTRLTVL.

The table lists this clone with a few counts. The chain couples TRBV4-1 to TRBJ2-5; 7 bases align to TRBD1. The CDR3 spans 14 residues. Germline V gives CDR1 MGHRA, CDR2 YSYEKL. The V segment lost 9 bases and the J segment 6 bases; nucleotides outside the gene matches: 13. CDR3 nucleotides: TGCGCCAGGGGAGACAGGGTGATTCGGCAGACCCAGTACTTC. Translating gives CARGDRVIRQTQYF.

The chain has TRBV20-1 and TRBJ2-7; perhaps TRBD2 as D (6 bases). The CDR3 has 11 amino acids. Trimming took 5 bases from V and 6 from J, leaving 11 bases between them. CDR1 and CDR2 from the germline V gene are DFQATT and SNEGSKA (reference sequence). CDR3 DNA sequence: TGCAGTGCTCCACACGGGGGCGAGCAGTACTTC. Translation gives CSAPHGGEQYF.

The V gene is TRBV19, the J gene TRBJ1-1; D not certain. V lost 5 bases and J lost 3, with 10 bases in between. CDR1 is LNHDA, CDR2 SQIVND, per germline (reference sequence). The CDR3 spans 13 residues. CDR3 amino acids: CASSYSGYTEAFF. The DNA for the CDR3 is TGTGCCAGTAGTTATTCGGGTTACACTGAAGCTTTCTTT.

This clone was found a few times. This rearrangement joins TRBV7-8 to TRBJ1-3; D is possibly TRBD1 (5 bases). From germline, CDR1 is SGHVS and CDR2 FQNEAQ. V lost 2 bases and J lost 6, with 11 bases in between. The CDR3 totals 14 residues. The CDR3, as DNA: TGTGCCAGCAGCTTATCAGGGCACGCAAACACCATATATTTT. This gives the protein CASSLSGHANTIYF. The full variable domain, rest sourced from reference TRBV7-8 and TRBJ1-3, is GAGVSQSPRYKVAKRGQDVALRCDPISGHVSLFWYQQALGQGPEFLTYFQNEAQLDKSGLPSDRFFAERPEGSVSTLKIQRTQQEDSAVYLCASSLSGHANTIYFGEGSWLTVV.

V and J are TRBV5-4 and TRBJ1-2, with a possible D match to TRBD1 (6 bases). Germline V lookup: CDR1 SGHNT, CDR2 YYREEE (reference sequence). V gave up 4 bases and J gave up 6 bases, with 16 bases separating them. The CDR3 length is 14 residues. CDR3 DNA: TGTGCCAGCAGCGGAGAACAGGGAAGGGATGGCTACACCTTC. Encoded protein: CASSGEQGRDGYTF.

The chain is built from TRBV4-1 and TRBJ1-2, with TRBD1 identical over 7 bases. CDR1 and CDR2 from the germline V gene are MGHRA and YSYEKL. The CDR3 has 13 residues. V shed 7 bases, J shed 2 bases, and the junction held 4 bases outside the gene matches. DNA of the CDR3: TGCGCCAGCACCGAACAGGGGAACTATGGCTACACCTTC. Its translation: CASTEQGNYGYTF.

The chain combines TRBV5-1 with TRBJ2-1; 10 bases align to TRBD2. The V gene end was trimmed by 2 bases and the J gene end by 2 bases; junction bases not matched to a gene: 7. The CDR3 totals 17 residues. The germline V gene has CDR1 SGHRS and CDR2 YFSETQ. CDR3 loop: CASSLGSSGSPYNEQFF. The CDR3, as DNA: TGCGCCAGCAGCTTAGGGTCTAGCGGGAGTCCCTACAATGAGCAGTTCTTC.